This T cell receptor beta chain derives from a study of shared clonotypes between healthy human individuals. CDR3 length equals 14 residues. V was cut by 3 bases and J by 1 base, with 7 bases left in between. From germline, CDR1 is SGHAT and CDR2 FQNNGV. With regard to this clone: The antigen is unknown.

Study results and caveats: Blood was the only sampled material, and tissue repertoires likely differ.

Clones were read by immunoSEQ multiplex PCR, and TCRdb kept only the in-frame ones, dropping some. Here the sample spans approximately 2.5 million clones, over 85% being singletons. The chain has TRBV11-2 and TRBJ2-4; D call uncertain. Sequenced: naive CD4+ T cells from PBMCs. The subset: CD45RA+ positively selected. The receptor was isolated from a man younger than 35 in good health. Some clones in this sample may be carry-over from other donors' samples. The CDR3 DNA reads TGTGCCAGCAGCTTCGGCAGGGCCAAAAACATTCAGTACTTC. It yields the protein CASSFGRAKNIQYF.